These 7 T cell receptor beta chains share one sample of origin, sequenced in a study of blood T cells in healthy people across ages. With a J-beta primer mix and a sample-barcoded 5' primer, a second PCR ran roughly 6 to 11 cycles. TCRdb reprocessed the 5' RACE reads via MiXCR and lists one record per CDR3 protein. The sample gives about 930,000 distinct CDR3 sequences, 29% of which show up once; 10% is in the top ten. These data also formed part of another study, on T cells of mothers and their children.

The source material was blood. Source of these receptors: a woman aged 40-49 years in good health.

The rearrangement uses TRBV6-1 and TRBJ1-2; TRBD1 agrees at 9 bases. The germline CDR1 and CDR2 sequences are MNHNS and SASEGT. Trimming removed 5 bases from V and 6 bases from J; junction bases left unmatched: 7. The CDR3 loop spans 14 amino acids. The chain's CDR3 is CASSSHRGRDGYTF. DNA for the CDR3: TGTGCCAGCAGTTCCCACAGGGGGCGGGATGGCTACACCTTC.

CDR3 sequence: CAISESGLNTGELFF. The CDR3, as DNA: TGTGCCATCAGTGAGTCGGGCCTGAACACCGGGGAGCTGTTTTTT. The chain carries TRBV10-3 and TRBJ2-2, with D uncertain. CDR3 length equals 15 residues. Germline values: CDR1 ENHRY, CDR2 SYGVKD. The V and J ends lost 0 bases and 1 base respectively, with 6 bases between them.

This clonotype was seen at least ten times. The chain employs TRBV6-1 and TRBJ2-6, with a weak D call TRBD2 (5 bases). The ends were cut back, 2 bases at V and 2 bases at J, with 19 bases in the middle. Germline CDR1 MNHNS, CDR2 SASEGT. CDR3 length: 19 amino acids. The DNA for the CDR3 is TGTGCCAGCAGTGAACGGGGTACCCTCTGGTTAACTGGGGCCAACGTCCTGACTTTC. Amino acids: CASSERGTLWLTGANVLTF.

This clonotype was picked up a small number of times. The rearrangement uses TRBV6-1 and TRBJ1-1; 8 positions match TRBD1. Germline trimming cut 0 bases from V and 3 bases from J; bases unmatched to any gene: 3. CDR1 and CDR2 (germline): MNHNS, SASEGT. There are 15 residues in the CDR3. The CDR3 DNA is TGTGCCAGCAGTGAAGCGCGACAGGGGTACACTGAAGCTTTCTTT. Translation: CASSEARQGYTEAFF.

This clonotype was recorded a few times. The chain is built from TRBV21-1 and TRBJ1-1; whether TRBD1, the table's D call, matches the DNA was not checked. TRBV21-1 is a pseudogene segment. This CDR3 region has 15 residues. CDR3 DNA sequence: TGTGCCAGCAGCCCCCGGACAGATTGTTGGACTGAAGCTTTCTTT. Its protein is CASSPRTDCWTEAFF.

This clonotype was seen only a few times. The chain couples TRBV6-1 to TRBJ1-2, with D hard to call. This CDR3 has 12 amino acids. Germline-derived CDR1 and CDR2 are MNHNS and SASEGT. The ends were cut back, 8 bases at V and 4 bases at J, with 11 bases in the middle. The CDR3 protein is CASGAGSYGYTF. In nucleotides, the CDR3 is TGTGCCAGCGGTGCAGGCAGCTATGGCTACACCTTC.

V gene TRBV12-3 or TRBV12-4 combines with J gene TRBJ1-1; D might be TRBD1 (5 bases). The CDR3 has 14 amino acids. V was pared by 6 bases and J by 4 bases, with 15 bases between. CDR3 region: CASRATAGGTEAFF. In DNA, the CDR3 is TGTGCCAGCAGGGCTACAGCGGGGGGCACTGAAGCTTTCTTT.